Each of the 3 T cell receptor beta chains below was sequenced from the same sample in a study of T cell responses to AZD1222 COVID-19 vaccine. TCRdb's copy holds only in-frame clones and misses some; the assay was immunoSEQ multiplex PCR. The sample contains roughly 77,000 clones, about nine tenths of which appear only once. Sequences were derived from peripheral blood, sampled 28 days after the second AZD1222 dose. These receptors originate from an adult who received the AZD1222 COVID-19 vaccine.

The chain uses TRBV11-2 and TRBJ2-7; D possibly corresponds to TRBD2 (6 bases). The CDR3 consists of 14 residues. V lost 6 bases and J 3 bases, leaving 15 bases between the germline ends. From germline, CDR1 is SGHAT and CDR2 FQNNGV. The CDR3 reads CASREPGLLYEQYF. The DNA of the CDR3 is TGTGCCAGCAGAGAGCCGGGACTTCTCTACGAGCAGTACTTC.

V and J are TRBV5-8 and TRBJ2-2, with TRBD2 as a possible D gene (6 bases). The CDR3 covers 15 residues. Trimming cost V 2 bases and J 4 bases, with 12 bases left between them. In germline, CDR1 is SGHTS, CDR2 YDEGEE. Written as DNA, the CDR3 is TGTGCCAGCAGCTTATACGGGAGAGGCACCGGGGAGCTGTTTTTT. This codes for CASSLYGRGTGELFF.

V gene TRBV28 combines with J gene TRBJ2-7, with D possibly matching TRBD2 (7 bases). Germline V gene sequence: CDR1 MDHEN, CDR2 SYDVKM. The CDR3 loop spans 15 amino acids. Trimming removed 3 bases at V and 6 bases at J, with 18 bases between. The CDR3 DNA follows: TGTGCCAGCAGTTTGGGCGGGGGCATGGGCGTCGAGCAGTACTTC. Amino acids: CASSLGGGMGVEQYF.